Following are 15 T cell receptor beta chains from one sample sequenced in a study of CD8 T cells in ankylosing spondylitis. From the 5' RACE reads, TCRdb called clonotypes with MiXCR, one entry per CDR3 protein. The data hold some 350,000 distinct CDR3 sequences, with roughly 15% observed a single time. Specimen: blood, either unsorted or a sorted T cell fraction (not recorded which). These receptors all come from a male donor with ankylosing spondylitis or in good health (not recorded which).

This rearrangement joins TRBV5-1 to TRBJ2-5; D remains unclear. The V and J ends lost 4 bases and 5 bases respectively, with 12 bases between them. Germline V lookup: CDR1 SGHRS, CDR2 YFSETQ. The CDR3 is 13 amino acids. The CDR3 nucleotides are TGCGCCAGCAGCCCTGGCACGTGGGAGACCCAGTACTTC. This codes for CASSPGTWETQYF.

Only a few counts were recorded for this clonotype. V and J are TRBV3-1 and TRBJ2-1; 10 nucleotides line up with TRBD2. The germline gives CDR1 LGHDT, CDR2 YNNKEL (reference sequence). This CDR3 is 16 amino acids long. J gave up 6 bases and V 0 bases, and 5 bases lay outside the gene matches. CDR3: CASSQELAGGSNEQFF. The CDR3 DNA sequence: TGTGCCAGCAGCCAAGAGTTAGCGGGGGGCTCCAATGAGCAGTTCTTC.

This clonotype was observed a few times. This chain links TRBV12-3 or TRBV12-4 with TRBJ2-5; perhaps TRBD1 as D (6 bases). Trimming left V 5 bases short and J 4 bases short, with 11 bases between. This CDR3 has 13 amino acids. The CDR3 loop reads CASSPTGLETQYF. CDR3 in DNA: TGTGCCAGCAGTCCTACAGGGTTAGAGACCCAGTACTTC.

V usage is TRBV20-1 and J usage is TRBJ1-1; D is unresolved. Germline CDR1 is DFQATT and CDR2 is SNEGSKA (reference sequence). V was pared by 0 bases and J by 8 bases, with 16 bases between. There are 14 residues in the CDR3. The CDR3 DNA reads TGCAGTGCTAGAGATCGGACCGCCGGTGTCGAAGCTTTCTTT. Translating gives CSARDRTAGVEAFF.

The CDR3 bases are TGCAGTGCCAGCCGGGCAGGGGTCAGCGATGAGCAGTTCTTC. Its protein product is CSASRAGVSDEQFF. The chain links TRBV20-1 to TRBJ2-1; tentatively, D is TRBD1 (6 bases). Trimming cost V 6 bases and J 8 bases, with 20 bases left between them. The CDR3 covers 14 residues. The germline CDR1 and CDR2 sequences are DFQATT and SNEGSKA (reference sequence).

This clonotype came up a few times. The V and J genes are TRBV5-1 and TRBJ1-1; 9 nucleotides match TRBD1. The CDR3 sequence is 15 residues long. V was pared by 4 bases and J by 0 bases, with 4 bases of the junction left unmatched. The germline CDR1 and CDR2 sequences are SGHRS and YFSETQ. The CDR3 region has the DNA TGCGCCAGCAGCCGCGACAGGGGGATGAACACTGAAGCTTTCTTT. It translates to CASSRDRGMNTEAFF. Variable domain in full (rest from reference TRBV5-1 and TRBJ1-1): KAGVTQTPRYLIKTRGQQVTLSCSPISGHRSVSWYQQTPGQGLQFLFEYFSETQRNKGNFPGRFSGRQFSNSRSEMNVSTLELGDSALYLCASSRDRGMNTEAFFGQGTRLTVV.

The chain carries TRBV11-2 and TRBJ2-7; a possible D gene is TRBD2 (8 bases). V lost 5 bases and J lost 3, with 17 bases in between. This CDR3 is 15 amino acids long. The germline CDR1 and CDR2 sequences are SGHAT and FQNNGV. CDR3 sequence (DNA): TGTGCCAGCAGCCCGGGAGGGGGCTCCGTCTACGAGCAGTACTTC. Translation gives CASSPGGGSVYEQYF. The variable domain in full, completed from reference TRBV11-2 and TRBJ2-7, reads EAGVAQSPRYKIIEKRQSVAFWCNPISGHATLYWYQQILGQGPKLLIQFQNNGVVDDSQLPKDRFSAERLKGVDSTLKIQPAKLEDSAVYLCASSPGGGSVYEQYFGPGTRLTVT.

The CDR3: CAISESTNEQFF. The CDR3 bases are TGTGCCATCAGTGAGTCAACGAATGAGCAGTTCTTC. The V and J genes are TRBV10-3 and TRBJ2-1; no reliable D call. Trimming cost V 0 bases and J 7 bases, with 4 bases left between them. CDR3 length: 12 residues. CDR1 and CDR2 (germline): ENHRY, SYGVKD.

The chain couples TRBV20-1 to TRBJ2-2, with a weak D call TRBD1 (5 bases). The CDR3 spans 13 residues. V lost 3 bases to trimming and J lost 6 bases, with 11 bases between them. Germline V lookup: CDR1 DFQATT, CDR2 SNEGSKA (reference sequence). CDR3 protein: CSASRIRAGELFF. CDR3 bases: TGCAGTGCTAGTCGTATCAGGGCCGGGGAGCTGTTTTTT.

The V call is TRBV20-1, the J call TRBJ2-1; weak D call: TRBD1 (7 bases). CDR1 is DFQATT, CDR2 SNEGSKA, per germline (reference sequence). The CDR3 covers 14 residues. V was pared by 5 bases and J by 9 bases, with 20 bases between. The chain's CDR3 is CSAAEGAVWGEQFF. For the CDR3, the DNA is TGCAGTGCTGCGGAGGGGGCCGTTTGGGGTGAGCAGTTCTTC.

This clonotype has only a few counts. The chain joins TRBV20-1 to TRBJ1-2; 7 nucleotides line up with TRBD1. The J segment lost 5 bases and the V segment lost 4 bases, leaving 7 bases of the junction unmatched. This CDR3 spans 13 amino acids. Germline-derived CDR1 and CDR2 are DFQATT and SNEGSKA (reference sequence). The CDR3 reads CSATTQGQYGYTF. In DNA form, the CDR3 reads TGCAGTGCTACGACCCAGGGACAGTATGGCTACACCTTC.

This clonotype was observed once. V gene TRBV7-2 combines with J gene TRBJ2-1; TRBD2 matches 7 bases. The germline V gene encodes CDR1 SGHTA and CDR2 FQGNSA. The V gene end was trimmed by 8 bases and the J gene end by 3 bases; junction bases not matched to a gene: 10. CDR3 length equals 15 residues. CDR3 protein: CASGLQGGGYNEQFF. The CDR3 region has the DNA TGTGCCAGCGGGCTCCAGGGCGGGGGCTACAATGAGCAGTTCTTC.

This clonotype appeared a few times. The chain recombines TRBV5-1 with TRBJ1-2; tentative D call: TRBD1 (6 bases). V was clipped by 0 bases and J by 6 bases, with 12 bases between them. Germline assignment: CDR1 SGHRS and CDR2 YFSETQ. This CDR3 is built from 14 residues. The CDR3 DNA reads as TGCGCCAGCAGCTTGGAACAGGGTTTTAATGGCTACACCTTC. Translated, it gives CASSLEQGFNGYTF. Full variable domain (remainder filled in from reference TRBV5-1 and TRBJ1-2): KAGVTQTPRYLIKTRGQQVTLSCSPISGHRSVSWYQQTPGQGLQFLFEYFSETQRNKGNFPGRFSGRQFSNSRSEMNVSTLELGDSALYLCASSLEQGFNGYTFGSGTRLTVV.

This clonotype was observed a handful of times. The chain employs TRBV3-1 and TRBJ2-1; 14 nucleotides match TRBD2. CDR1 and CDR2 from the germline V gene are LGHDT and YNNKEL (reference sequence). The ends lost 0 bases at V and 12 bases at J; junction bases unmatched: 7. The CDR3 is 16 residues long. The CDR3 region has the DNA TGTGCCAGCAGCCAAGATCTGCGACTAGCGGGAGGGCGGCAGTTCTTC. Translation gives CASSQDLRLAGGRQFF.

This clonotype turned up a few times. The chain employs TRBV11-2 and TRBJ2-2; D is possibly TRBD1 (6 bases). Germline V gene data show CDR1 as SGHAT and CDR2 as FQNNGV. Deletions cut 3 bases from V and 7 bases from J, with 15 bases between. The CDR3 sequence is 15 residues long. CDR3 sequence (DNA): TGTGCCAGCAGCTTGATCGAGCACAGGGACGGGGAGCTGTTTTTT. Translated: CASSLIEHRDGELFF.